One T cell receptor (beta chain) is described in this entry. The data stem from a study of OX40 agonist ivuxolimab in advanced cancers. Study details: Ivuxolimab, an agonist antibody against OX40 (CD134), was given to patients. Males comprised over 80% of the group, whose mean age was about 60 years (range roughly 20 to 85). Partial responses were achieved by three patients: one hepatocellular carcinoma, two cutaneous melanoma.

CDR3 length: 16 residues. Trimming removed 2 bases from V and 4 bases from J; junction bases left unmatched: 8. Germline V gene lookup returns CDR1 SGHVT and CDR2 SQSDAQ. Data came from immunoSEQ multiplex PCR; TCRdb stores just in-frame clones and leaves some out. Altogether under 75,000 clones are present, roughly 91% being singletons, with the ten largest covering roughly 25%. This sequence originates from an adult with an advanced solid tumor such as melanoma, head and neck, liver or kidney cancer. The sequencing used CD4+ or CD8+ T cells sorted from blood, collected in a trial of the OX40 agonist ivuxolimab. The V and J genes are TRBV7-4 and TRBJ1-3, with 7 nucleotides matching TRBD1. This CDR3 reads CASSLQGRQGGNTIYF. In nucleotides, the CDR3 is TGTGCCAGCAGCTTACAAGGGAGACAGGGAGGAAACACCATATATTTT. Full variable domain (remainder filled in from reference TRBV7-4 and TRBJ1-3): GAGVSQSPRYKVAKRGRDVALRCDSISGHVTLYWYRQTLGQGSEVLTYSQSDAQRDKSGRPSGRFSAERPERSVSTLKIQRTEQGDSAVYLCASSLQGRQGGNTIYFGEGSWLTVV.